This T cell receptor (beta chain) was obtained from a study of long-term antiretroviral therapy in people with HIV. Study results and caveats: Whereas controls had wider CDR3 length ranges, HIV repertoires had narrower ones. Blood obtained between about 2004 and 2017 may reflect older ART regimens.

They ran version v3.0 of the immunoSEQ assay at survey level. The protocol was immunoSEQ multiplex PCR, while the TCRdb copy is restricted to in-frame clones and leaves out a portion. In the table there are about 22,000 clones, over 75% of which are singletons. About this clone itself: Its antigen is currently unknown.

The germline gives CDR1 SGHRS, CDR2 YFSETQ. This CDR3 is 14 amino acids long. The V gene lost 3 bases and the J gene lost 0 bases, with 10 bases spanning the gap. The chain combines TRBV5-1 with TRBJ2-7; no firm D call. Sample: unsorted PBMCs, taken 1.8 years before starting antiretroviral therapy. The receptor's source is a woman in her thirties with HIV. CDR3 sequence reads: CASSSTRSSYEQYF. The CDR3, as DNA: TGCGCCAGCAGCTCCACGCGGAGCTCCTACGAGCAGTACTTC. The whole variable domain, remainder taken from reference TRBV5-1 and TRBJ2-7, is KAGVTQTPRYLIKTRGQQVTLSCSPISGHRSVSWYQQTPGQGLQFLFEYFSETQRNKGNFPGRFSGRQFSNSRSEMNVSTLELGDSALYLCASSSTRSSYEQYFGPGTRLTVT.